This entry features one T cell receptor beta chain sequence. The antigen is undetermined. In a library made to pick up alpha chains, this beta chain is a stray read with a size that means little. The data belong to a study of spatial heterogeneity in lung cancer. Overall study context: When the disease recurred, some blood samples were taken, and the median time to first recurrence was more than 300 days.

Study-wide results and limits: Follow-up blood showed ubiquitous expanded tumor TCRs less than blood at resection did.

TCRdb re-analysed the 5' RACE reads in MiXCR, keeping a single row per CDR3 protein. The data contain roughly 9,700 distinct CDR3 sequences, over 3% of them singletons. The sample's time point: blood taken at disease recurrence. Whole RNA, isolated from tumor, nontumor lung or frozen PBMC, was sequenced without prior sorting. Sequencing was performed on PBMCs, taken at recurrence. The clonotype was recovered from a female donor with early-stage non-small cell lung cancer.

The CDR3 DNA reads TGTGCCAGCAGCTCCCGACAGAACACAGATACGCAGTATTTT. This gives the protein CASSSRQNTDTQYF. The chain carries TRBV11-3 and TRBJ2-3; D possibly corresponds to TRBD1 (5 bases). The CDR3 runs to 14 residues. Germline assignment: CDR1 SGHNT and CDR2 YENEEA. V dropped 4 bases and J dropped 2 bases, with 10 bases sitting between them.